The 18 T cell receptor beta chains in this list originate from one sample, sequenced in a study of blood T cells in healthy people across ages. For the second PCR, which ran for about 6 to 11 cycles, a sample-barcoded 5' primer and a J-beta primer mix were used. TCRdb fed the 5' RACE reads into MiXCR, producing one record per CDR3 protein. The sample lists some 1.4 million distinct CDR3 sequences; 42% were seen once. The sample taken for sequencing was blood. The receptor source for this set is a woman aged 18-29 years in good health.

As DNA, the CDR3 is TGCAGTGCCAACAGGGATGGCTACACCTTC. This encodes CSANRDGYTF. This chain uses TRBV20-1 with TRBJ1-2, with a possible D match to TRBD1 (6 bases). The CDR3 has 10 residues. From germline, CDR1 is DFQATT and CDR2 SNEGSKA (reference sequence). Trimming removed 6 bases at V and 6 bases at J, with 8 bases between.

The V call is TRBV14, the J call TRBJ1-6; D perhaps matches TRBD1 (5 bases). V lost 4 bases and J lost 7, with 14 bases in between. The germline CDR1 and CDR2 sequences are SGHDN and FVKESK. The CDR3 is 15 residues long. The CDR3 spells CASSPDGGTNSPLHF. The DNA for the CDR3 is TGTGCCAGCAGCCCCGACGGGGGGACCAATTCACCCCTCCACTTT.

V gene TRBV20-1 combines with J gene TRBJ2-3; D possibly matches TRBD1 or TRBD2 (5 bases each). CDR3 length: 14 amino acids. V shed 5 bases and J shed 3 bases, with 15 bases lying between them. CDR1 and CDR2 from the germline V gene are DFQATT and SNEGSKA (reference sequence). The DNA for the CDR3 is TGCAGTGCTCTTAGCCCCTGGGGGACAGATACGCAGTATTTT. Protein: CSALSPWGTDTQYF.

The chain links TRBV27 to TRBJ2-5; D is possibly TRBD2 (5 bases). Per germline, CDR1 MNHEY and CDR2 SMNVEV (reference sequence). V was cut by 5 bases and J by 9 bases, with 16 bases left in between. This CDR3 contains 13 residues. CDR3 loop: CASSHAEGEAQYF. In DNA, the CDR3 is TGTGCCAGCAGTCACGCAGAGGGTGAGGCCCAGTACTTC.

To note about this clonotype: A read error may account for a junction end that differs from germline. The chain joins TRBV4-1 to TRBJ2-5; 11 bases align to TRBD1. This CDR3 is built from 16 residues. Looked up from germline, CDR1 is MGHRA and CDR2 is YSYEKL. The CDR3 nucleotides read TGCGCCAGCAGCCAGGGGGACAGGGGGGTACGAGAGAACCAGTACTTC. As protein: CASSQGDRGVRENQYF.

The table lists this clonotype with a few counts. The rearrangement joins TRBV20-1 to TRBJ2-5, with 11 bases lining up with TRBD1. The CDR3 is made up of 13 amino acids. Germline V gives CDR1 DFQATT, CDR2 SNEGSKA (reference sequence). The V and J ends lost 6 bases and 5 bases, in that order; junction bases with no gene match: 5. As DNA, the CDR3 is TGCAGTGCCATGGACAGGGGGCTGGAGACCCAGTACTTC. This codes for CSAMDRGLETQYF.

This CDR3 reads CASGLRLPPYEQYF. Written as DNA, the CDR3 is TGTGCCAGCGGACTCCGGCTACCCCCCTACGAGCAGTACTTC. The rearrangement uses TRBV12-3 or TRBV12-4 and TRBJ2-7; possibly TRBD2 for D (5 bases). Trimming removed 8 bases from V and 2 bases from J, with 16 bases in between. The CDR3 consists of 14 residues.

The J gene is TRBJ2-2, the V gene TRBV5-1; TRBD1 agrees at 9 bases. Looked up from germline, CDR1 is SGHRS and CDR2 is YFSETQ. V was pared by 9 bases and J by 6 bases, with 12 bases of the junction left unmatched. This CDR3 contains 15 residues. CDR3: CATKTGTGKAGELFF. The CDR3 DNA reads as TGCGCCACCAAGACCGGGACAGGGAAGGCCGGGGAGCTGTTTTTT.

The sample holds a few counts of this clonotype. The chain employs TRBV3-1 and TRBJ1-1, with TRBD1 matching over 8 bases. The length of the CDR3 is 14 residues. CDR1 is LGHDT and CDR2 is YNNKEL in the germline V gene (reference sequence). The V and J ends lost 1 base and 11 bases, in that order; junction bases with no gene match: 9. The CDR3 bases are TGTGCCAGCAGCCAAGCGGACAGGGTAATACGTGCTTTCTTT. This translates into CASSQADRVIRAFF.

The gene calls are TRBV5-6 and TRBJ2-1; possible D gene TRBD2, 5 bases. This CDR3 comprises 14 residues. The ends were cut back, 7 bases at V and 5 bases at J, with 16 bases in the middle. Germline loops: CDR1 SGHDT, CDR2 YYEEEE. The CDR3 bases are TGTGCCAGCCTTGTCGATCTAGCCCACAATGAGCAGTTCTTC. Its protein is CASLVDLAHNEQFF.

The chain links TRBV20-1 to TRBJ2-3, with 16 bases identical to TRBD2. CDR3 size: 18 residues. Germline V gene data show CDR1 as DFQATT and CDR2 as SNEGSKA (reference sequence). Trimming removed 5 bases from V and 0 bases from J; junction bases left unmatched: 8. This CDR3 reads CSAGGTSGRAPSTDTQYF. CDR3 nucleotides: TGCAGTGCTGGGGGGACTAGCGGGAGGGCCCCCAGCACAGATACGCAGTATTTT.

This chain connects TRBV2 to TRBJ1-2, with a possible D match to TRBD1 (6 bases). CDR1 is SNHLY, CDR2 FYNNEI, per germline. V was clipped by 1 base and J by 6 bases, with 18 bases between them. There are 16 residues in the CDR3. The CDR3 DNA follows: TGTGCCAGCAGTGAAGATGGGGGCAGGGGAATGGATGGCTACACCTTC. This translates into CASSEDGGRGMDGYTF.

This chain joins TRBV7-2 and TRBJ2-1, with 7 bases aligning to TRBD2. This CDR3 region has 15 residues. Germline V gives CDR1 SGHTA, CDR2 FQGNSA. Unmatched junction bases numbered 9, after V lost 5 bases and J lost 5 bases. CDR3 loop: CASSPLPGLDNEQFF. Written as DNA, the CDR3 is TGTGCCAGCAGCCCCCTCCCCGGACTAGACAATGAGCAGTTCTTC.

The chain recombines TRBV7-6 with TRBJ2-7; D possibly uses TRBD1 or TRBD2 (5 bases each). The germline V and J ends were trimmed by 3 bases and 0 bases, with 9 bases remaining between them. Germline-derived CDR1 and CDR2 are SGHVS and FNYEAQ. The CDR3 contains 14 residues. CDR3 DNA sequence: TGTGCCAGCAGCTTTTACGGGACCTCCTACGAGCAGTACTTC. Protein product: CASSFYGTSYEQYF.

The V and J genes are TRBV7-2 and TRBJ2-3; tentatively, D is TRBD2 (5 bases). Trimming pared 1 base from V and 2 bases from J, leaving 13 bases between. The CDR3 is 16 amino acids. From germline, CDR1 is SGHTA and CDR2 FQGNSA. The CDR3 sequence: CASSLESSGPTDTQYF. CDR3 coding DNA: TGTGCCAGCAGCTTAGAGTCGAGCGGACCCACAGATACGCAGTATTTT.

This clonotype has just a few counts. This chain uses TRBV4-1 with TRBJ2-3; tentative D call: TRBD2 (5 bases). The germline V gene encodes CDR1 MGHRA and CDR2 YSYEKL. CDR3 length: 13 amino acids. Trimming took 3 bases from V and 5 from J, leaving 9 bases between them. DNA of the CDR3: TGCGCCAGCAGCCACGGGGAGATAGATACGCAGTATTTT. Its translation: CASSHGEIDTQYF.

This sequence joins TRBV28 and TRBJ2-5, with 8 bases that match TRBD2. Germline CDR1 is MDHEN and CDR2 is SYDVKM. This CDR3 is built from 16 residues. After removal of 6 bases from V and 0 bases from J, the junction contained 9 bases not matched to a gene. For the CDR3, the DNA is TGTGCCAGCAGCCCTGGGCTAGCGGGTTACCAAGAGACCCAGTACTTC. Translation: CASSPGLAGYQETQYF.

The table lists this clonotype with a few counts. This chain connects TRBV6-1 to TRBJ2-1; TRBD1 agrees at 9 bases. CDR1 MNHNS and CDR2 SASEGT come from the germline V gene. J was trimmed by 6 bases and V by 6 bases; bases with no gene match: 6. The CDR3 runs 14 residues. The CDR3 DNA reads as TGTGCCAGCAGGTCGGGACAGGGAAGCAATGAGCAGTTCTTC. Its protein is CASRSGQGSNEQFF.